The entry below describes one T cell receptor beta chain. Its specificity is not known. This specimen belongs to a study of T cell repertoires in cytomegalovirus infection. Across the whole study: Public TCR beta signatures marked donors with CMV infection and the matching HLA. Overall study results and limits: Using cumulative public TCR beta family frequency, the authors identified those who carried CMV together with the relevant HLA. HLA-C-restricted, CMV-specific TCR beta clonotypes were dominant ex vivo.

TCRdb called the reads again in MiXCR, with one record for every CDR3 protein. The sample records around 260,000 distinct CDR3 sequences, roughly a quarter being singletons. Trimming cost V 5 bases and J 6 bases, with 9 bases left between them. This CDR3 has 12 amino acids. The V gene's germline CDR1 is SGHVS and CDR2 FNYEAQ. The sequence came from a human donor in good health (CMV status not recorded). Some clones in this sample may be carry-over from other donors' samples. The sequencing sample was made of PBMCs. J is TRBJ2-3 and V is TRBV7-6; D possibly corresponds to TRBD2 (6 bases). CDR3 loop: CASSARGDTQYF. In nucleotides, the CDR3 is TGTGCCAGCAGCGCCCGGGGGGATACGCAGTATTTT.